This TCR beta chain was recovered during a study of technical replicates of blood from a few donors. Method: immunoSEQ multiplex PCR; TCRdb's copy keeps in-frame clones and lacks some. Here the sample spans nearly 80,000 clones, approximately 96% being singletons. Germline loops: CDR1 SGDLS, CDR2 YYNGEE. CDR3 length: 16 amino acids. J gave up 2 bases and V 5 bases, and 9 bases lay outside the gene matches. The sample consisted of T cells isolated from PBMCs. The V gene is TRBV9, the J gene TRBJ1-5; 8 bases are shared with TRBD1. This TCR derives from a human donor in good health. The CDR3 is CASSAGTGGRNQPQHF. The CDR3 nucleotides read TGTGCCAGCAGTGCGGGCACAGGGGGACGCAATCAGCCCCAGCATTTT.